The 23 T cell receptor beta chains listed next were all sequenced from one sample in a study of T cells in Graves' hyperthyroidism and ophthalmopathy. TCR beta CDR3 regions were amplified from RNA transcripts. HTBI primers were employed in a first-round RT-PCR of the TCR CDR3. From the multiplex PCR reads, TCRdb called clonotypes with MiXCR, one entry per CDR3 protein. Of about 530,000 distinct CDR3 sequences listed, roughly 17% are singletons. The specimen sequenced was blood. Receptor source: a woman aged 18-35 years with Graves' ophthalmopathy.

This clonotype appeared a few times. The chain links TRBV6-1 to TRBJ2-3, with 9 bases lining up with TRBD2. V gave up 5 bases and J gave up 6 bases; unmatched junction bases: 6. CDR3 length equals 14 residues. Germline values: CDR1 MNHNS, CDR2 SASEGT. CDR3 DNA sequence: TGTGCCAGCAGTCTAGGGACTAGCTACGATACGCAGTATTTT. It encodes CASSLGTSYDTQYF.

This clonotype was counted a few times. The chain has TRBV14 and TRBJ2-3; D gene uncertain. This CDR3 is built from 15 residues. Trimming took 0 bases from V and 6 from J, leaving 13 bases between them. The V gene's germline CDR1 is SGHDN and CDR2 FVKESK. The DNA for the CDR3 is TGTGCCAGCAGCCAAGATGGTGAGGTGTGGGATACGCAGTATTTT. Protein: CASSQDGEVWDTQYF.

This clonotype came up a few times. The genes are TRBV7-3 and TRBJ1-1; a possible D gene is TRBD1 (5 bases). The V gene's germline CDR1 is SGHTA and CDR2 FQGTGA. CDR3 size: 13 residues. The germline V and J ends were trimmed by 4 bases and 4 bases, with 10 bases remaining between them. CDR3 residues: CASSSLGVTEAFF. The CDR3, as DNA: TGTGCCAGCAGCTCCCTGGGGGTCACTGAAGCTTTCTTT.

The J gene is TRBJ2-5, the V gene TRBV27; 9 nucleotides align to TRBD1. Germline V lookup: CDR1 MNHEY, CDR2 SMNVEV (reference sequence). CDR3 length: 15 amino acids. V shed 6 bases, J shed 0 bases, and the junction held 5 bases outside the gene matches. For the CDR3, the DNA is TGTGCCAGCAGAGACCGGGACAGGGACCAAGAGACCCAGTACTTC. Protein sequence: CASRDRDRDQETQYF.

This rearrangement joins TRBV5-1 to TRBJ1-1; 8 bases line up with TRBD1. V lost 3 bases and J lost 5; bases outside the gene matches: 9. The germline CDR1 and CDR2 sequences are SGHRS and YFSETQ. This CDR3 has 15 residues. Written as DNA, the CDR3 is TGCGCCAGCAGCTCCCTCGGACAGGGCTGGACTGAAGCTTTCTTT. Protein product: CASSSLGQGWTEAFF.

This clonotype was counted ten times or more. The rearrangement links TRBV27 to TRBJ1-1; perhaps TRBD1 as D (5 bases). The CDR3 extends over 16 amino acids. V lost 9 bases and J lost 0, with 20 bases in between. Germline V lookup: CDR1 MNHEY, CDR2 SMNVEV (reference sequence). CDR3 loop: CASSTGTGFLNTEAFF. The CDR3 DNA reads TGTGCCAGTAGTACCGGGACGGGCTTTCTGAACACTGAAGCTTTCTTT.

This clonotype was seen repeatedly, ten times or more. The J gene is TRBJ2-3, the V gene TRBV28; perhaps TRBD1 as D (5 bases). The V gene lost 3 bases and the J gene lost 5 bases, with 15 bases spanning the gap. Germline-derived CDR1 and CDR2 are MDHEN and SYDVKM. The CDR3 consists of 15 residues. This chain's CDR3 is CASSLFGRVGDTQYF. CDR3 nucleotides: TGTGCCAGCAGTTTGTTTGGCAGGGTTGGAGATACGCAGTATTTT.

For the CDR3, the DNA is TGCAGCGTTGAAGATAACAGCAATGAGCAGTTCTTC. Amino acids: CSVEDNSNEQFF. The V gene is TRBV29-1, the J gene TRBJ2-1; D is ambiguous. Germline V gives CDR1 SQVTM, CDR2 ANQGSEA. This CDR3 contains 12 residues. Trimming stripped 0 bases from V and 6 bases from J, with 6 bases between.

The V gene is TRBV20-1, the J gene TRBJ2-3; D is ambiguous. The CDR3 contains 17 residues. CDR1 DFQATT and CDR2 SNEGSKA come from the germline V gene (reference sequence). Trimming took 6 bases from V and 2 from J, leaving 24 bases between them. This CDR3 is CSAHNGFESTYTDTQYF. CDR3 DNA sequence: TGCAGTGCACATAACGGGTTCGAGTCAACTTACACAGATACGCAGTATTTT.

This clonotype occurred a few times. This rearrangement joins TRBV9 to TRBJ1-3; D unresolved. V lost 2 bases to trimming and J lost 0 bases, with 6 bases between them. The length of the CDR3 is 14 residues. Germline CDR1 SGDLS, CDR2 YYNGEE. In DNA form, the CDR3 reads TGTGCCAGCAGCGTGGTGGACTCTGGAAACACCATATATTTT. Translating gives CASSVVDSGNTIYF.

This clonotype was observed many times. The genes are TRBV5-1 and TRBJ2-5; TRBD2 is a possible D gene (5 bases). The CDR3 spans 16 residues. Germline V gene sequence: CDR1 SGHRS, CDR2 YFSETQ. V dropped 1 base and J dropped 5 bases, with 18 bases sitting between them. CDR3: CASSLSPRGNSETQYF. CDR3 nucleotide sequence: TGCGCCAGCAGCTTGTCCCCGAGAGGGAACAGCGAGACCCAGTACTTC. The whole variable domain, remainder taken from reference TRBV5-1 and TRBJ2-5, is KAGVTQTPRYLIKTRGQQVTLSCSPISGHRSVSWYQQTPGQGLQFLFEYFSETQRNKGNFPGRFSGRQFSNSRSEMNVSTLELGDSALYLCASSLSPRGNSETQYFGPGTRLLVL.

This chain's CDR3 is CSAREGLAGGYNEQFF. The CDR3 nucleotides read TGCAGTGCTAGAGAAGGACTAGCGGGGGGCTACAATGAGCAGTTCTTC. The V call is TRBV20-1, the J call TRBJ2-1; 14 bases match TRBD2. This CDR3 has 16 amino acids. The V gene end was trimmed by 0 bases and the J gene end by 3 bases; junction bases not matched to a gene: 1. Germline assignment: CDR1 DFQATT and CDR2 SNEGSKA (reference sequence).

This clonotype has ten or more counts. The V call is TRBV18, the J call TRBJ1-2; TRBD1 might be the D (5 bases). Germline CDR1 reads KGHSH; CDR2 reads LQKENI. Trimming took 9 bases from V and 4 from J, leaving 18 bases between them. The CDR3 has 14 residues. Here the CDR3 reads CASSSPQEGYGYTF. CDR3 bases: TGTGCCAGTTCTTCCCCACAGGAGGGCTATGGCTACACCTTC.

The chain combines TRBV5-6 with TRBJ2-1, with D possibly being TRBD1 (5 bases). V was clipped by 2 bases and J by 9 bases, with 9 bases between them. This CDR3 region has 12 residues. Germline-derived CDR1 and CDR2 are SGHDT and YYEEEE. The CDR3 sequence: CASSFQGAEQFF. CDR3 nucleotides: TGTGCCAGCAGCTTCCAGGGCGCTGAGCAGTTCTTC.

This clonotype was recorded many times. The chain carries TRBV5-1 and TRBJ2-7, with D maybe TRBD2 (6 bases). CDR1 is SGHRS and CDR2 is YFSETQ in the germline V gene. V lost 4 bases to trimming and J lost 4 bases, with 15 bases between them. This CDR3 is 14 amino acids long. The CDR3 sequence: CASSTIADGYEQYF. The CDR3 DNA reads as TGCGCCAGCAGCACAATAGCGGACGGGTACGAGCAGTACTTC.

This clonotype was recorded a few times. The rearrangement uses TRBV5-1 and TRBJ1-2, with 8 bases fitting TRBD1. The CDR3 length is 11 residues. CDR1 is SGHRS and CDR2 is YFSETQ in the germline V gene. CDR3 sequence: CAGQGIGGYTF. The CDR3 region has the DNA TGCGCTGGACAGGGAATAGGAGGCTACACCTTC.

This clonotype came up a few times. Here the CDR3 DNA reads TGTGCCAGCAGCTTAATGCCGGGGGCTGAGCAGTTCTTC. Translating gives CASSLMPGAEQFF. The V call is TRBV7-3, the J call TRBJ2-1; D could derive from TRBD1 or TRBD2 (6 bases each). The V end was cut by 1 base, the J end by 9 bases, with 10 bases between. The CDR3 has 13 residues. The germline V gene encodes CDR1 SGHTA and CDR2 FQGTGA. The full variable domain, in which reference TRBV7-3 and TRBJ2-1 provide the parts outside the CDR3, is GAGVSQTPSNKVTEKGKYVELRCDPISGHTALYWYRQSLGQGPEFLIYFQGTGAADDSGLPNDRFFAVRPEGSVSTLKIQRTERGDSAVYLCASSLMPGAEQFFGPGTRLTVL.

This clonotype was seen at least ten times. The chain has TRBV3-1 and TRBJ2-1; no reliable D call. The germline gives CDR1 LGHDT, CDR2 YNNKEL (reference sequence). V was trimmed by 2 bases and J by 9 bases, leaving 14 bases between them. This CDR3 comprises 14 residues. CDR3 protein: CASSQPALDGEQFF. The CDR3 DNA reads TGTGCCAGCAGCCAACCCGCCCTCGACGGTGAGCAGTTCTTC.

This clonotype appeared a few times. J is TRBJ2-2 and V is TRBV19; TRBD2 agrees at 11 bases. From germline, CDR1 is LNHDA and CDR2 SQIVND (reference sequence). This CDR3 spans 17 amino acids. The J segment lost 1 base and the V segment lost 10 bases, leaving 11 bases of the junction unmatched. The CDR3 bases are TGTGCCACCGCGGGACTAGCGGAGGGGGGGAACACCGGGGAGCTGTTTTTT. Protein: CATAGLAEGGNTGELFF.

This clonotype was counted many times. The V gene is TRBV28, the J gene TRBJ2-7; a weak D match, TRBD2 (5 bases). The CDR3 runs 14 residues. Germline V lookup: CDR1 MDHEN, CDR2 SYDVKM. V shed 4 bases and J shed 2 bases, with 12 bases lying between them. The CDR3 bases are TGTGCCAGCAGTTCTGCCCGGACTCCCTACGAGCAGTACTTC. As protein: CASSSARTPYEQYF.

The gene calls are TRBV4-1 and TRBJ1-5, with TRBD1 as a possible D gene (5 bases). The CDR3 length is 17 residues. The germline V gene encodes CDR1 MGHRA and CDR2 YSYEKL. The V end was cut by 0 bases, the J end by 0 bases, with 12 bases between. This CDR3 reads CASSQEIRGHSNQPQHF. CDR3 DNA sequence: TGCGCCAGCAGCCAAGAAATAAGAGGACATAGCAATCAGCCCCAGCATTTT.

The chain combines TRBV7-2 with TRBJ2-7, with TRBD2 matching 12 bases. There are 16 residues in the CDR3. Unmatched junction bases numbered 8, after V lost 5 bases and J lost 3 bases. Germline assignment: CDR1 SGHTA and CDR2 FQGNSA. The CDR3 region has the DNA TGTGCCAGCAGCCTCTCGACTAGCGGGAGAGTCTACGAGCAGTACTTC. It is translated as CASSLSTSGRVYEQYF.

This clonotype was counted many times. The chain couples TRBV5-1 to TRBJ1-1; 9 bases map to TRBD1. Trimming removed 2 bases from V and 4 bases from J; junction bases left unmatched: 3. Germline-derived CDR1 and CDR2 are SGHRS and YFSETQ. The CDR3 contains 14 residues. Here the CDR3 DNA reads TGCGCCAGCAGCTTCGGGACAGGGATCACTGAAGCTTTCTTT. It is translated as CASSFGTGITEAFF.